One T cell receptor (beta chain) is described in this entry. No antigen is known for it. These data belong to a study of T cell repertoires in cytomegalovirus infection. V dropped 1 base and J dropped 8 bases, with 15 bases sitting between them. The CDR3 covers 16 residues. CDR1 is LNHDA and CDR2 is SQIVND in the germline V gene (reference sequence). TCRdb fed the reads into MiXCR, producing one record per CDR3 protein. The sample holds tens of thousands of distinct CDR3 sequences, 20% to 25% seen once. The chain is built from TRBV19 and TRBJ1-6; no firm D call. This TCR came from a human donor in good health (CMV status not recorded). Some clones in this sample may be carry-over from other donors' samples. The starting material was CD8+ T cells from cultured PBMCs, obtained from culture after CMV antigen stimulation. CDR3 DNA: TGTGCCAGTAGTATAGGCGGAGACCACCGTTATTCACCCCTCCACTTT. This codes for CASSIGGDHRYSPLHF.